This TCR beta chain emerged from a study of T-cell reconstitution after alpha-beta-depleted transplantation in children. CDR1 and CDR2 from the germline V gene are SGHDN and FVKESK. V was cut by 0 bases and J by 7 bases, with 11 bases left in between. The CDR3 contains 14 residues. For TCRbeta, the library was prepared with unique molecular identifiers. TCRdb re-derived calls from the PCR reads in MiXCR, one entry per CDR3 protein. The repertoire has around 680,000 distinct CDR3 sequences, around 17% of them found once; the top ten carry around 0.96%. This clonotype was counted between two and nine times.

This chain links TRBV14 with TRBJ2-3, with D possibly being TRBD1 or TRBD2 (5 bases each). The material sequenced was PBMCs from the stem cell graft donor, taken from the stem cell graft. The clonotype comes from a human donor who donated a stem cell graft to a child with acute myeloid leukemia. DNA for the CDR3: TGTGCCAGCAGCCAAGAGATCTGGGGACATACGCAGTATTTT. Translating it yields CASSQEIWGHTQYF.